The 22 T cell receptor beta chains in this list originate from one sample, sequenced in a study of blood T cell repertoires in COVID-19. Data came from immunoSEQ multiplex PCR; TCRdb stores just in-frame clones and leaves some out. The sample lists almost 200,000 clones, around 79% occurring once. Sequenced material: peripheral blood. The receptors were sampled from a woman between 35 and 50 years old with COVID-19, enrolled during active disease.

The chain uses TRBV19 and TRBJ2-1, with D possibly being TRBD2 (5 bases). The CDR3 covers 14 residues. V was cut by 3 bases and J by 2 bases, with 8 bases left in between. Germline CDR1 LNHDA, CDR2 SQIVND (reference sequence). The CDR3 is CASSILAAYNEQFF. The CDR3 nucleotides read TGTGCCAGTAGTATCCTAGCCGCCTACAATGAGCAGTTCTTC.

V usage is TRBV11-3 and J usage is TRBJ2-1, with D possibly TRBD1 on 6 matching bases. Per the germline V gene, CDR1 is SGHNT and CDR2 is YENEEA. The V and J ends lost 3 bases and 5 bases respectively, with 17 bases between them. The CDR3 loop spans 16 amino acids. Here the CDR3 DNA reads TGTGCCAGCAGCTTCTCAGGGGTGGCAGGGAACAATGAGCAGTTCTTC. It is translated as CASSFSGVAGNNEQFF. Combining the CDR3 with reference TRBV11-3 and TRBJ2-1 gives the whole variable domain EAGVVQSPRYKIIEKKQPVAFWCNPISGHNTLYWYLQNLGQGPELLIRYENEEAVDDSQLPKDRFSAERLKGVDSTLKIQPAELGDSAVYLCASSFSGVAGNNEQFFGPGTRLTVL.

The CDR3 reads CASSFRQGAFF. In DNA, the CDR3 is TGTGCCAGCAGCTTCCGACAGGGAGCTTTCTTT. The rearrangement uses TRBV12-3 or TRBV12-4 and TRBJ1-1, with 7 nucleotides matching TRBD1. The V segment lost 6 bases and the J segment 10 bases; nucleotides outside the gene matches: 5. This CDR3 is built from 11 residues.

The chain employs TRBV11-2 and TRBJ1-1, with TRBD1 identical over 9 bases. This CDR3 has 15 residues. Germline assignment: CDR1 SGHAT and CDR2 FQNNGV. Losses at the gene ends were 5 bases for V and 10 bases for J; bases not matched to a gene: 14. The CDR3 reads CASSKAGTGFDGAFF. Written as DNA, the CDR3 is TGTGCCAGCAGCAAAGCCGGGACAGGGTTTGATGGAGCTTTCTTT. The variable domain in full, with the rest retrieved from reference TRBV11-2 and TRBJ1-1, is EAGVAQSPRYKIIEKRQSVAFWCNPISGHATLYWYQQILGQGPKLLIQFQNNGVVDDSQLPKDRFSAERLKGVDSTLKIQPAKLEDSAVYLCASSKAGTGFDGAFFGQGTRLTVV.

This chain connects TRBV3-1 (or the pseudogene TRBV3-2) to TRBJ2-1, with 11 bases lining up with TRBD2. The CDR3 spans 16 residues. The V gene end was trimmed by 1 base and the J gene end by 8 bases; junction bases not matched to a gene: 7. The germline gives CDR1 LGHDT, CDR2 YNNKEL (reference sequence). CDR3 protein: CASSQGVSGGAHEQFF. In DNA, the CDR3 is TGTGCCAGCAGCCAAGGGGTTAGCGGGGGGGCCCATGAGCAGTTCTTC.

V and J are TRBV11-3 and TRBJ2-1; the match to TRBD2 covers 7 bases. V gave up 5 bases and J gave up 11 bases; unmatched junction bases: 21. This CDR3 has 17 amino acids. CDR1 is SGHNT and CDR2 is YENEEA in the germline V gene. The CDR3 DNA sequence: TGTGCCAGCAGCCCTAGGGGAACTAGCAGGAGGGAGGGGAAGCAGTTCTTC. It encodes CASSPRGTSRREGKQFF.

V usage is TRBV10-3 and J usage is TRBJ2-7, with D possibly matching TRBD2 (5 bases). CDR1 is ENHRY and CDR2 is SYGVKD in the germline V gene. Between the trimmed V and J ends, which lost 1 base and 6 bases, there was a span of 13 bases. CDR3 length: 14 residues. DNA of the CDR3: TGTGCCATCAGTGAGTTCGAAAGAGAGGGCGAGCAGTACTTC. Encoded protein: CAISEFEREGEQYF.

This clone occurred a few times. The chain is built from TRBV19 and TRBJ1-6, with 7 nucleotides matching TRBD1. J lost 9 bases, V lost 4 bases, and 9 bases had no gene match. Germline-derived CDR1 and CDR2 are LNHDA and SQIVND (reference sequence). This CDR3 has 15 amino acids. CDR3 in amino acids: CASSTTGFNGSPLHF. In DNA form, the CDR3 reads TGTGCCAGTAGTACGACAGGGTTTAATGGTTCACCCCTCCACTTT.

V is TRBV5-1 and J is TRBJ2-3; 11 nucleotides agree with TRBD2. Germline assignment: CDR1 SGHRS and CDR2 YFSETQ. V lost 4 bases to trimming and J lost 2 bases; unmatched junction nucleotides: 3. The CDR3 runs 15 residues. CDR3 residues: CASSRTSGLTDTQYF. The CDR3 DNA follows: TGCGCCAGCAGCCGGACTAGCGGGCTCACAGATACGCAGTATTTT.

The chain uses TRBV7-2 and TRBJ2-7, with no clear D. The CDR3 has 14 residues. V lost 5 bases and J 0 bases, leaving 11 bases between the germline ends. CDR1 and CDR2 (germline): SGHTA, FQGNSA. The CDR3 region is CASSPGASSYEQYF. The CDR3 DNA sequence: TGTGCCAGCAGCCCCGGAGCGAGCTCCTACGAGCAGTACTTC.

The J gene is TRBJ2-7, the V gene TRBV7-2, with 12 bases lining up with TRBD2. CDR1 and CDR2 (germline): SGHTA, FQGNSA. With V trimmed by 1 base and J by 4 bases, 2 bases remained unmatched. CDR3 length: 15 residues. The CDR3 sequence is CASSLGGTSGYEQYF. The CDR3 DNA sequence: TGTGCCAGCAGCTTAGGAGGGACTAGCGGGTACGAGCAGTACTTC.

Concerning this clone: One base away lies a much larger clone, so this may be a sequencing read error. The chain has TRBV5-6 and TRBJ1-5; 8 bases align to TRBD1. Trimming cost V 4 bases and J 7 bases; bases outside gene matches: 4. This CDR3 is 13 amino acids long. Germline V gene sequence: CDR1 SGHDT, CDR2 YYEEEE. CDR3 in amino acids: CASSRTGNQPQHF. The CDR3 bases are TGTGCCAGCAGCCGGACAGGGAACCAGCCCCAGCATTTT.

The chain uses TRBV5-1 and TRBJ2-3; 8 bases are shared with TRBD1. Germline trimming cut 1 base from V and 3 bases from J; bases unmatched to any gene: 4. This CDR3 is 15 amino acids long. The germline CDR1 and CDR2 sequences are SGHRS and YFSETQ. The CDR3 sequence: CASSLNGQGTDTQYF. Written as DNA, the CDR3 is TGCGCCAGCAGCTTGAACGGACAGGGTACAGATACGCAGTATTTT.

J is TRBJ1-2 and V is TRBV5-6; possible D gene TRBD1, 6 bases. This CDR3 has 14 amino acids. The V gene's germline CDR1 is SGHDT and CDR2 YYEEEE. V shed 1 base and J shed 7 bases, with 14 bases lying between them. CDR3 bases: TGTGCCAGCAGCTTGAGAGGGGGAATCGGTGGCTACACCTTC. Translating it yields CASSLRGGIGGYTF.

This clone appeared a single time. The chain has TRBV9 and TRBJ2-6, with D hard to call. Trimming pared 0 bases from V and 0 bases from J, leaving 4 bases between. The CDR3 runs to 15 residues. CDR1 and CDR2 (germline): SGDLS, YYNGEE. The chain's CDR3 is CASSVGDSGANVLTF. The CDR3, as DNA: TGTGCCAGCAGCGTAGGAGACTCTGGGGCCAACGTCCTGACTTTC.

The rearrangement uses TRBV18 and TRBJ1-1; 10 nucleotides line up with TRBD1. The CDR3 length is 13 residues. Germline trimming cut 7 bases from V and 5 bases from J; bases unmatched to any gene: 4. Germline V lookup: CDR1 KGHSH, CDR2 LQKENI. CDR3 sequence reads: CASLGQGGTEAFF. DNA for the CDR3: TGTGCCAGCTTAGGACAGGGGGGAACTGAAGCTTTCTTT.

CDR3 protein: CASSQDQAGANTGELFF. The DNA of the CDR3 is TGTGCCAGCAGCCAAGACCAAGCGGGAGCGAACACCGGGGAGCTGTTTTTT. The gene calls are TRBV4-2 and TRBJ2-2, with 8 nucleotides matching TRBD2. V dropped 0 bases and J dropped 0; count of bases not matched to a gene: 3. This CDR3 is built from 17 residues. Germline values: CDR1 LGHNA, CDR2 YNFKEQ.

V usage is TRBV18 and J usage is TRBJ1-1, with TRBD1 identical over 7 bases. The CDR3 runs 14 residues. Germline V lookup: CDR1 KGHSH, CDR2 LQKENI. J was trimmed by 2 bases and V by 2 bases; bases with no gene match: 2. CDR3 coding DNA: TGTGCCAGCTCACCAGAGGGGGCCAACACTGAAGCTTTCTTT. The encoded protein is CASSPEGANTEAFF.

CDR3 in DNA: TGTGCCAGCAGGACAGACTCCTACGAGCAGTACTTC. Amino acid sequence: CASRTDSYEQYF. This chain uses TRBV2 with TRBJ2-7; the D gene is possibly TRBD1 (5 bases). Germline V gene lookup returns CDR1 SNHLY and CDR2 FYNNEI. The CDR3 is 12 residues long. V gave up 6 bases and J gave up 0 bases, with 6 bases separating them.

The table lists this clone with a count of one. The chain couples TRBV6-5 to TRBJ2-7, with TRBD2 identical over 10 bases. There are 14 residues in the CDR3. V trimming: 5 bases; J trimming: 2 bases; junction bases outside the gene matches: 3. Germline V CDR1 and CDR2: MNHEY, SVGAGI. The CDR3 spells CASSLLAGTYEQYF. CDR3 DNA sequence: TGTGCCAGCAGTCTACTAGCGGGAACCTACGAGCAGTACTTC.

The chain recombines TRBV19 with TRBJ1-5; a weak D match, TRBD1 (5 bases). The CDR3 runs 13 residues. The germline CDR1 and CDR2 sequences are LNHDA and SQIVND (reference sequence). V lost 2 bases, J lost 5 bases, and 7 bases lay in between. The CDR3 is CASSIQGDQPQHF. DNA of the CDR3: TGTGCCAGTAGTATACAGGGCGATCAGCCCCAGCATTTT.

In nucleotides, the CDR3 is TGTGCCAGCGGACGGCTAGGGACTATCTACAATGAGCAGTTCTTC. Its translation: CASGRLGTIYNEQFF. The rearrangement joins TRBV6-8 to TRBJ2-1, with TRBD2 identical over 7 bases. The CDR3 length is 15 residues. With 8 bases clipped from V and 3 bases from J, the junction kept 10 bases outside the gene matches. Germline V gene data show CDR1 as MNHGY and CDR2 as SAAAGT.